The present T cell receptor beta chain was sequenced within a study of cytomegalovirus exposure and HLA in healthy donors. Turning to the study itself: A subsequent analysis reported that the 120 or so validation repertoires were produced on the same platform that had also been used for the 600 to 800 first-cohort repertoires. Broader study findings: Subsequent analysis revealed that first-cohort TCR clusters tended to co-occur in the 130 or so validation repertoires.

Sequenced by immunoSEQ multiplex PCR; TCRdb stores in-frame clones only, minus some. The data show about 44,000 clones, with approximately 93% seen just once and 2% to 2.5% held by the top ten. The V and J ends lost 5 bases and 2 bases, in that order; junction bases with no gene match: 5. This CDR3 region has 15 residues. The germline CDR1 and CDR2 sequences are MDHEN and SYDVKM. The donors were part of the validation cohort, which consisted of over a hundred subjects and was separate from the first cohort of around 620 subjects. Concerning this clone: What it binds is unknown.

Sequencing was performed on PBMCs. The chain is built from TRBV28 and TRBJ1-5, with 8 nucleotides matching TRBD1. The sequence came from a young woman in good health and CMV-seronegative. CDR3 region: CASSPGTGGNQPQHF. The DNA of the CDR3 is TGTGCCAGCAGTCCCGGGACAGGCGGCAATCAGCCCCAGCATTTT.